The rows below give T cell receptor beta chains drawn from one sample of a study of T cells after yellow fever vaccination. Using its own MiXCR run on the 5' RACE reads, TCRdb lists one record per CDR3 protein. The table records hundreds of thousands of distinct CDR3 sequences, roughly 12% of them present only once. The input for sequencing was PBMCs, taken on the day of the yellow fever booster vaccination. These receptor sequences come from a man under 40 who received the YFV17D yellow fever vaccine. Both conserved end residues are part of each CDR3. D genes are given only for firm matches. Only part of the rows carry a size: once, few, many, or a class if the clone is expanded.

v_gene	j_gene	d_gene	abundance	CDR3nt	CDR3aa
TRBV9	TRBJ2-7	-	few	TGTGCCAGCAGCGTGGACGGAACTACCTACGAGCAGTACTTC	CASSVDGTTYEQYF
TRBV20-1	TRBJ2-3	-	few	TGCAGTGCTAGAGTTGGACAGAGACTACCGGATACGCAGTATTTT	CSARVGQRLPDTQYF
TRBV15	TRBJ1-3	-	-	TGTGCCACCAGCAGAGAAAAGACAACCTCTCGCTCTGGAAACAACATATATTTT	CATSREKTTSRSGNNIYF
TRBV7-2	TRBJ2-7	TRBD2	-	TGTGCCAGCAGCCCCAAGCGGCGGGAGCCCTACGAGCAGTACTTC	CASSPKRREPYEQYF
TRBV7-6	TRBJ2-1	TRBD2	-	TGTGCCAGCAGCTCCCTAGCGGGAGGGCCGGGCTCCTACAATGAGCAGTTCTTC	CASSSLAGGPGSYNEQFF
TRBV20-1	TRBJ2-3	TRBD2	-	TGCTGTGCAACCGGGACTAGCGGTTACTTCGGCACAGATACGCAGTATTTT	CCATGTSGYFGTDTQYF
TRBV20-1	TRBJ2-5	TRBD2	-	TGCAGTGCTAGAGTAGCGGGAGGACAAGAGACCCAGTACTTC	CSARVAGGQETQYF
TRBV2	TRBJ1-5	-	-	TGTGCCAGCAGTGGCGCGGCGGGCAATCAGCCCCAGCATTTT	CASSGAAGNQPQHF
TRBV18	TRBJ2-7	-	-	TGTGCCAGCTCGGTCGGGACCATCTCCTACGAGCAGTACTTC	CASSVGTISYEQYF
TRBV12-5	TRBJ2-1	-	-	TGTGCTAGTGCCTCCCGTAGTAAAGACTCCTACAATGAGCAGTTCTTC	CASASRSKDSYNEQFF
TRBV29-1	TRBJ1-2	TRBD1	few	TGCAGCGTGGGGGGGACAGGGATTAACTATGGCTACACCTTC	CSVGGTGINYGYTF
TRBV11-2	TRBJ2-7	-	many	TGTGCCAGCAGCTCCCTCGATAGCGAGCAGTACTTC	CASSSLDSEQYF
TRBV12-3/TRBV12-4	TRBJ2-4	TRBD1	-	TGTGCCAGCAGTTTAGAACAGGGGATTGGAAACATTCAGTACTTC	CASSLEQGIGNIQYF
TRBV5-6	TRBJ2-1	TRBD2	many	TGTGCCAGCAGCTCCCTCCCTTCGACTAGCGGGAGGCTCTACAATGAGCAGTTCTTC	CASSSLPSTSGRLYNEQFF
TRBV7-3	TRBJ1-2	TRBD1	-	TGTGCCAGCAGCTTAACGTCCGGGACAGGGACCTATGGCTACACCTTC	CASSLTSGTGTYGYTF
TRBV7-2	TRBJ2-5	-	few	TGTGCCAGCAGCTTAGACCCCGCTGTGGAGACCCAGTACTTC	CASSLDPAVETQYF
TRBV12-3/TRBV12-4	TRBJ1-3	-	few	TGTGCCACCCTTTGGGGGGGAGACACCATATATTTT	CATLWGGDTIYF
TRBV10-3	TRBJ2-2	-	few	TGTGCCATCAGTGAGGGCAGGGGACTCTTAAAGGGGGAGCTGTTTTTT	CAISEGRGLLKGELFF
TRBV5-1	TRBJ1-6	-	-	TGCGCCAGCAGCCAAACAGGGTCAAAGTCACCCCTCCACTTT	CASSQTGSKSPLHF
TRBV7-2	TRBJ2-1	-	few	TGTGCCAGCAGCTTACTGGTATACGGTGAGCAGTTCTTC	CASSLLVYGEQFF
TRBV7-2	TRBJ2-7	-	few	TGTGCCAGCAGCCGCCGGGAGACTAATTACGAGCAGTACTTC	CASSRRETNYEQYF
TRBV6-2/TRBV6-3	TRBJ2-2	-	few	TGTGCCAGCAGTTACTGGGGGACCTCGCGGACCGGGGAGCTGTTTTTT	CASSYWGTSRTGELFF
TRBV7-2	TRBJ1-1	-	-	TGTGCCAGCAGCTTATACTCTGGAGCTTTCTTT	CASSLYSGAFF
TRBV24-1	TRBJ2-5	TRBD2	-	TGTGCCACCAGTGATTTTACTCGAGCGGGAGGGGGTCAAGAGACCCAGTACTTC	CATSDFTRAGGGQETQYF
TRBV9	TRBJ2-5	-	-	TGTGCCAGCAGCGTAGGTGCGGGAAGCATGGAGACCCAGTACTTC	CASSVGAGSMETQYF
TRBV12-3/TRBV12-4	TRBJ2-7	TRBD1	few	TGTGCCAGCAGTCAGGGACAGCTTTACGAGCAGTACTTC	CASSQGQLYEQYF
TRBV30	TRBJ1-1	-	-	TGTGCCTGGAGTGTCCAAAGGGCTACTGAAGCTTTCTTT	CAWSVQRATEAFF
TRBV21-1	TRBJ1-1	-	-	TGTGCCTCTTCCCAGGGAGGGGACACTGAAGCTTTCTTT	CASSQGGDTEAFF
TRBV7-9	TRBJ1-2	TRBD1	-	TGTGCCAGCAGCTTAGCTGGGACAGGATCCGATGGCTACACCTTC	CASSLAGTGSDGYTF
TRBV20-1	TRBJ2-1	TRBD2	-	TGCAGTGCCTACCTGGGCGGGAGCTCCTACAATGAGCAGTTCTTC	CSAYLGGSSYNEQFF
TRBV7-9	TRBJ2-7	-	-	TGTGCCAGCAGCCCGGGACGGTCTCTCGAGCAGTACTTC	CASSPGRSLEQYF
TRBV18	TRBJ2-1	TRBD2	-	TGTGCCAGCTCATCATATTCGGTAACTAGCGGGAGGAGCAATGAGCAGTTCTTC	CASSSYSVTSGRSNEQFF
TRBV14	TRBJ2-2	-	-	TGTGCCAGCAGCCAGAACTCCAGGGCGAACACCGGGGAGCTGTTTTTT	CASSQNSRANTGELFF
TRBV12-3/TRBV12-4	TRBJ1-5	TRBD1	-	TGTGCCAGCAGTTCGGGACAGTGGAATCAGCCCCAGCATTTT	CASSSGQWNQPQHF
TRBV12-3/TRBV12-4	TRBJ1-6	TRBD1	few	TGTGCCAGCGGTCAAACGGACAGGGTTAATTCACCCCTCCACTTT	CASGQTDRVNSPLHF
TRBV3-1	TRBJ2-6	-	-	TGTGCCAGCAGCCAAGTCGCAGGCTATGGGGCCAACGTCCTGACTTTC	CASSQVAGYGANVLTF
TRBV7-8	TRBJ2-5	TRBD2	-	TGTGCCAGCAGCCAGGGACTAGCGGGGCTGGGAACCCAGTACTTC	CASSQGLAGLGTQYF
TRBV29-1	TRBJ1-5	-	-	TGCAGCGTGGCCGAAGAGGGACGTCAGCCCCAGCATTTT	CSVAEEGRQPQHF
TRBV27	TRBJ2-5	TRBD2	few	TGTGCCAGCAGAGAGCTAGCGGGAGATTCAGGGACCCAGTACTTC	CASRELAGDSGTQYF
TRBV20-1	TRBJ2-1	TRBD2	-	TGCAGTGCTAGACGGGAGGGTGGTGAGCAGTTCTTC	CSARREGGEQFF
TRBV5-6	TRBJ2-2	TRBD1	few	TGTGCCAGCAGCCACCGACAGGGGTTTCTCACCGGGGAGCTGTTTTTT	CASSHRQGFLTGELFF
TRBV20-1	TRBJ1-5	-	-	TGCAGTGCTAGAGAGTCAGAAAGTAGCAATCAGCCCCAGCATTTT	CSARESESSNQPQHF
TRBV11-2	TRBJ2-1	-	few	TGTGCCAGCAGCTTAGAATTGAGCTCCTACAATGAGCAGTTCTTC	CASSLELSSYNEQFF
TRBV25-1	TRBJ2-7	TRBD2	-	TGTGCCAGCAGTGAAAGTCCTAGCGGGAGCTACGAGCAGTACTTC	CASSESPSGSYEQYF
TRBV15	TRBJ2-7	-	-	TGTGCCACCAGCAGAGATATGTGGATGTCCCACGAGCAGTACTTC	CATSRDMWMSHEQYF
TRBV12-5	TRBJ1-5	-	-	TGTGCTAGTGGTTTGTCCGTCCACAGGGAAAACCGCAATCAGCCCCAGCATTTT	CASGLSVHRENRNQPQHF
TRBV12-3/TRBV12-4	TRBJ2-2	-	few	TGTGCCAGCAGCCCCAGAGATTGGGGCACCGGGGAGCTGTTTTTT	CASSPRDWGTGELFF
TRBV5-4	TRBJ2-7	-	-	TGTGCCAGCAGCTCCGGGGCATCTCTCGGCTACGAGCAGTACTTC	CASSSGASLGYEQYF
TRBV20-1	TRBJ2-6	-	-	TGCAGTGCTATCTTTGTGGGGACTGGGGCCAACGTCCTGACTTTC	CSAIFVGTGANVLTF
TRBV7-9	TRBJ2-1	TRBD1	few	TGTGCCAGCAGCTCAACAGGGGTACATGAGCAGTTCTTC	CASSSTGVHEQFF
TRBV29-1	TRBJ1-3	-	-	TGCAGCGTTGAAAGGATCAGGGGCCCAAATGGAAACACCATATATTTT	CSVERIRGPNGNTIYF
TRBV29-1	TRBJ2-1	TRBD1	few	TGCAGCGCCCGGGACAGGGTAGGCAATGAGCAGTTCTTC	CSARDRVGNEQFF
TRBV20-1	TRBJ2-5	-	-	TGCAGTGCTTACCAGGACAGCCAAGAGACCCAGTACTTC	CSAYQDSQETQYF
TRBV20-1	TRBJ1-6	-	few	TGCAGTGCCCTAGGGAATTCACCCCTCCACTTT	CSALGNSPLHF
TRBV6-1	TRBJ2-3	-	-	TGTGCCAGCAGTCGAGCTAGGTTCGGCACAGATACGCAGTATTTT	CASSRARFGTDTQYF
TRBV13	TRBJ2-2	TRBD2	once	TGTGCCAGCAGCTTAGCGGGAGGTCATACCGGGGAGCTGTTTTTT	CASSLAGGHTGELFF
TRBV5-1	TRBJ2-2	TRBD2	few	TGCGCCAGCAGCCCGGGACTAGCGGGAGGCGGGGAGCTGTTTTTT	CASSPGLAGGGELFF
TRBV7-2	TRBJ1-3	-	many	TGTGCCAGCAGCTTAGTCGCCAGTCGTGGAAACACCATATATTTT	CASSLVASRGNTIYF